The sequence of this TCR beta chain was determined in a study of blood T cell repertoires in COVID-19. Across the study: Acute and convalescent COVID-19 specimens originated in the United States, Italy and Spain. T cells, B-cell-depleted T cells, or PBMCs supplied cDNA or gDNA.

Germline V lookup: CDR1 LGHDT, CDR2 YNNKEL (reference sequence). Trimming took 3 bases from V and 6 from J, leaving 24 bases between them. The CDR3 covers 18 residues. In the study's own analysis: Researchers report that nucleated cell counts were estimated from reference gene primer amplification. Measured with immunoSEQ multiplex PCR; TCRdb has only the in-frame clones, and not every one. That table is the source of V, J and clone size, and D and trimming were worked out from the DNA. The top ten hold 1.5% to 2% of the sample, which has hundreds of thousands of clones, just under 85% seen once. The source material was peripheral blood. This clonotype originated in a woman older than 75 with acute or convalescent COVID-19. The chain links TRBV3-1 (or the pseudogene TRBV3-2) to TRBJ2-4, with a weak D call TRBD2 (7 bases). The CDR3 is CASSHDTLLGGGRNIQYF. CDR3 in DNA: TGTGCCAGCAGCCATGACACCCTTCTGGGAGGGGGAAGAAACATTCAGTACTTC.